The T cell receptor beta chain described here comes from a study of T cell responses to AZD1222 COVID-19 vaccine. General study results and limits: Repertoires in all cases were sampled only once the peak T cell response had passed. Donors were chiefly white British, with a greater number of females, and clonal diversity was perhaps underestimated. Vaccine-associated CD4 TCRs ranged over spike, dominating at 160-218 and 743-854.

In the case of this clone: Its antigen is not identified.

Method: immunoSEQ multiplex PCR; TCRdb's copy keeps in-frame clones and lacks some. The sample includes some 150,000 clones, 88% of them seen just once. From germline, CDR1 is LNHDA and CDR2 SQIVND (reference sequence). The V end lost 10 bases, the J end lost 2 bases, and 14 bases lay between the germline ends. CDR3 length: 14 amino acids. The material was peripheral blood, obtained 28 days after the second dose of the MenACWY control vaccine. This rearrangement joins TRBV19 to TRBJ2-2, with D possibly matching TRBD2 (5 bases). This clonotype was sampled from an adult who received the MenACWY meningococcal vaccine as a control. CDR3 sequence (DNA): TGTGCCACCAAGCGGCAGATAAACACCGGGGAGCTGTTTTTT. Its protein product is CATKRQINTGELFF.